Sequencing of this T cell receptor beta chain was carried out in a study of blood T cell repertoires in COVID-19. At the level of the study: Samples representing acute and convalescent COVID-19 were sourced from the United States, Italy and Spain. T cells, B-cell-depleted T cells, or PBMCs provided the cDNA or gDNA that served as material.

The CDR3 is 12 residues long. Trimming stripped 5 bases from V and 4 bases from J, with 8 bases between. Germline lookup yields CDR1 LNHDA and CDR2 SQIVND (reference sequence). Per the study methods: The assay estimated nucleated cells by amplifying reference gene primers. Clones were read by immunoSEQ multiplex PCR, and TCRdb kept only the in-frame ones, dropping some. From that table come the V and J calls and clone size; the DNA was used to work out D and trimming. The sample has under 300,000 clones, around nine tenths seen once. The chain carries TRBV19 and TRBJ1-1; D perhaps matches TRBD1 (5 bases). The sequenced sample consisted of peripheral blood. The sequence was collected from a woman in her seventies with active or convalescent COVID-19. The CDR3 bases are TGTGCCAGTAGTGGGGGAGGCACTGAAGCTTTCTTT. Its translation is CASSGGGTEAFF.